Below are 8 T cell receptor beta chains sequenced from a single sample in a study of cytomegalovirus exposure and HLA in healthy donors. Primers: 60 Vbeta forward and 13 Jbeta reverse. TCRdb's table, derived via immunoSEQ multiplex PCR, lists solely in-frame clones and lacks some. The sample lists under 150,000 clones, 80% seen once, with over 6.5% in the top ten. The sequenced sample consisted of PBMCs. The receptor source for this set is a man aged 40-55 years in good health and CMV-seropositive.

This clone has just a few counts. This chain uses TRBV7-2 with TRBJ2-1, with TRBD1 identical over 7 bases. The V segment lost 1 base and the J segment 12 bases; nucleotides outside the gene matches: 3. The CDR3 is made up of 12 amino acids. Germline assignment: CDR1 SGHTA and CDR2 FQGNSA. CDR3 amino acids: CASSLVGTVQFF. Here the CDR3 DNA reads TGTGCCAGCAGCTTAGTCGGGACAGTGCAGTTCTTC.

The V call is TRBV15, the J call TRBJ2-3; D is possibly TRBD1 (6 bases). Deletions cut 0 bases from V and 5 bases from J, with 15 bases between. In germline, CDR1 is LNHNV, CDR2 YYDKDF (reference sequence). The CDR3 runs 16 residues. CDR3 sequence: CATSRDWGLARDTQYF. For the CDR3, the DNA is TGTGCCACCAGCAGAGATTGGGGGCTTGCTAGAGATACGCAGTATTTT.

The V gene is TRBV27, the J gene TRBJ1-1; TRBD1 aligns across 7 bases. V lost 10 bases, J lost 0 bases, and 2 bases stayed unmatched. Germline CDR1 reads MNHEY; CDR2 reads SMNVEV (reference sequence). The CDR3 extends over 12 amino acids. In DNA, the CDR3 is TGTGCCATCGACAGGGTGAACACTGAAGCTTTCTTT. Its translation: CAIDRVNTEAFF.

The chain combines TRBV30 with TRBJ2-3; 11 nucleotides align to TRBD1. The germline V gene encodes CDR1 GTSNPN and CDR2 SVGIG (reference sequence). This CDR3 is built from 18 residues. V lost 4 bases, J lost 11 bases, and 23 bases stayed unmatched. CDR3: CAWNLLDGGDRGSLGQYF. The CDR3 DNA is TGTGCCTGGAACCTCCTCGACGGGGGGGACAGGGGGTCCCTCGGGCAGTATTTT.

Here the CDR3 reads CASSQDLRTSGGQETQYF. In DNA, the CDR3 is TGCGCCAGCAGCCAAGATCTGAGGACTAGCGGGGGACAAGAGACCCAGTACTTC. This chain joins TRBV4-3 and TRBJ2-5; 13 bases are a match to TRBD2. Germline trimming cut 0 bases from V and 2 bases from J; bases unmatched to any gene: 6. The CDR3 totals 18 residues. Germline V gene sequence: CDR1 LGHNA, CDR2 YSLEER.

The CDR3 region is CASSIGRVGEQYF. CDR3 in DNA: TGTGCCAGTAGTATAGGCCGGGTAGGAGAGCAGTACTTC. The J gene is TRBJ2-7, the V gene TRBV19; D is ambiguous. V lost 1 base to trimming and J lost 7 bases, with 11 bases between them. The CDR3 extends over 13 amino acids. Looked up from germline, CDR1 is LNHDA and CDR2 is SQIVND (reference sequence).

The rearrangement links TRBV5-1 to TRBJ2-7, with 9 bases that match TRBD2. V dropped 2 bases and J dropped 2; count of bases not matched to a gene: 5. This CDR3 spans 15 amino acids. Looked up from germline, CDR1 is SGHRS and CDR2 is YFSETQ. The CDR3 nucleotides are TGCGCCAGCAGCTTAGCGGGGGGCTCTCCCTACGAGCAGTACTTC. Encoded protein: CASSLAGGSPYEQYF.

This chain links TRBV9 with TRBJ2-1, with 8 bases lining up with TRBD2. Germline CDR1 reads SGDLS; CDR2 reads YYNGEE. There are 13 residues in the CDR3. Trimming cost V 4 bases and J 10 bases; bases outside gene matches: 7. The CDR3 is CASSLRTSREQFF. CDR3 sequence (DNA): TGTGCCAGCAGCCTCAGGACTAGCAGAGAGCAGTTCTTC.